The T cell receptor beta chain described here comes from a study of T cell responses to AZD1222 COVID-19 vaccine. As concerns this clone: Its antigen is not known.

Looked up from germline, CDR1 is SGHRS and CDR2 is YFSETQ. The CDR3 runs 15 residues. Trimming left V 0 bases short and J 1 base short, with 10 bases between. Second doses were pooled across both intervals (about 4 or about 12 weeks). Profiled with immunoSEQ multiplex PCR; TCRdb holds only in-frame clones, not every one. The sample includes more than 85,000 clones, 89% of them seen just once. The study's findings and limits: At baseline, seropositivity was found in only a handful of AZD1222 recipients. Clonal diversity was possibly underestimated; the donors were predominantly white British and more often female. Increased Spike-specific TCR breadth and depth were observed after two AZD1222 doses.

The source material was peripheral blood, sampled 28 days after the second AZD1222 dose. The TCR comes from an adult who received the AZD1222 COVID-19 vaccine. The chain combines TRBV5-1 with TRBJ1-1; maybe TRBD1 (5 bases). CDR3 residues: CASSLVGGTNTEAFF. CDR3 coding DNA: TGCGCCAGCAGCTTGGTGGGGGGGACGAACACTGAAGCTTTCTTT.